This TCR beta chain originates from a study of OX40 agonist ivuxolimab in advanced cancers. Looking at the study overall: Every patient in dose escalation had hepatocellular carcinoma, melanoma, renal cell or head and neck cancer. Regarding the study as a whole: Low normalized clonal expansion also occurred in some nonresponding patients. On average, a greater number of expanded clones characterised CD8+ T cells relative to CD4+.

CDR1 is ENHRY, CDR2 SYGVKD, per germline. Trimming left V 2 bases short and J 3 bases short, with 2 bases between. The CDR3 is 13 residues long. The assay was immunoSEQ multiplex PCR, and TCRdb's table has in-frame clones only and misses some. The data show 75,000 to 80,000 clones, with over 70% seen just once and 0.76% held by the top ten. A note on this clone: Its antigen is not known.

This TCR derives from an adult with an advanced solid tumor such as melanoma, head and neck, liver or kidney cancer. The genes are TRBV10-3 and TRBJ1-6; D gene ambiguous. The source material was CD4+ or CD8+ T cells sorted from blood, sampled in a trial of the OX40 agonist ivuxolimab. The CDR3 region is CAISENYNSPLHF. In DNA, the CDR3 is TGTGCCATCAGTGAGAACTATAATTCACCCCTCCACTTT.